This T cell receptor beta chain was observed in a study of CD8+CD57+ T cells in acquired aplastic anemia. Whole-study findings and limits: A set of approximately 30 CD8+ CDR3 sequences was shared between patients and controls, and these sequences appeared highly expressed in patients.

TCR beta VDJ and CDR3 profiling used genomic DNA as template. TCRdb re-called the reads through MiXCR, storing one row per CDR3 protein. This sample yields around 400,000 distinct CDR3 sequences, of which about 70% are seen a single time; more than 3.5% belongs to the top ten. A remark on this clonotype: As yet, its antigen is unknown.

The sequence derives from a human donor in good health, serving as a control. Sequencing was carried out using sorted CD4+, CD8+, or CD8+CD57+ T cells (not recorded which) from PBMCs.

The CDR3 DNA reads as TGTGCCAGCAGCCCGACGGGCACGGGCATTGAAGCTTTCTTT. The encoded protein is CASSPTGTGIEAFF. J is TRBJ1-1 and V is TRBV9; D remains ambiguous. Per the germline V gene, CDR1 is SGDLS and CDR2 is YYNGEE. Trimming pared 4 bases from V and 7 bases from J, leaving 17 bases between. This CDR3 has 14 amino acids.